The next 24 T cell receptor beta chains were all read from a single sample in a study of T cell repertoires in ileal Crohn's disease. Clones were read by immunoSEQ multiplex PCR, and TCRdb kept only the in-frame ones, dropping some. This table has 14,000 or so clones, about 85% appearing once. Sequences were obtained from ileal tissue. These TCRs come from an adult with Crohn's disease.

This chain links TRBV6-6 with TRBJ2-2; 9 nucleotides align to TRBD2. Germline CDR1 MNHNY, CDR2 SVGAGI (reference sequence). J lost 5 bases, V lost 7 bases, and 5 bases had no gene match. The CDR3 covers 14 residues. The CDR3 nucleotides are TGTGCCAGCATGGTAGCGGGAGCGACCGGGGAGCTGTTTTTT. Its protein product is CASMVAGATGELFF.

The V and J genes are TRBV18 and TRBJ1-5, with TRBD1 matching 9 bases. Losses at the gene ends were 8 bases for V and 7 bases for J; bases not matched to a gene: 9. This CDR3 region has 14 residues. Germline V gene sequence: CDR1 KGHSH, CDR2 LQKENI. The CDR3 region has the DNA TGTGCCAGCGCCACGGGACAGGGAGGCCAGCCCCAGCATTTT. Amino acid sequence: CASATGQGGQPQHF.

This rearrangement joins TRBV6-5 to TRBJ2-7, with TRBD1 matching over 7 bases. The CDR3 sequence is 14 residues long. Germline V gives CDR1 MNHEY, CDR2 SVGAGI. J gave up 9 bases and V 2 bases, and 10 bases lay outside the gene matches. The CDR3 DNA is TGTGCCAGCAGTTACCCGTACCAGGGGGAAAGGCAGTACTTC. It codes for CASSYPYQGERQYF.

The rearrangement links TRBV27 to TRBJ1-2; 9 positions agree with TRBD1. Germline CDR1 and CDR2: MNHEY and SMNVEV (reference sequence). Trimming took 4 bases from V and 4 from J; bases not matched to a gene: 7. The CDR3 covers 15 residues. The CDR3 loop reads CASSSPGQGSYGYTF. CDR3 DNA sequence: TGTGCCAGCAGTTCACCGGGACAGGGCTCCTATGGCTACACCTTC.

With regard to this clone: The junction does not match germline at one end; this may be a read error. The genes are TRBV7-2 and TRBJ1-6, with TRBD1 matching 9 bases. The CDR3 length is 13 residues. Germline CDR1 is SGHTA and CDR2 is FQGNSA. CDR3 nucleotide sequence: TGTGCCAGCAGTCGGGACAGGGCTTCATCCCTCCACTTT. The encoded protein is CASSRDRASSLHF. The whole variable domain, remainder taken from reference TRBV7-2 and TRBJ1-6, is GAGVSQSPSNKVTEKGKDVELRCDPISGHTALYWYRQSLGQGLEFLIYFQGNSAPDKSGLPSDRFSAERTGGSVSTLTIQRTQQEDSAVYLCASSRDRASSLHFGNGTRLTVT.

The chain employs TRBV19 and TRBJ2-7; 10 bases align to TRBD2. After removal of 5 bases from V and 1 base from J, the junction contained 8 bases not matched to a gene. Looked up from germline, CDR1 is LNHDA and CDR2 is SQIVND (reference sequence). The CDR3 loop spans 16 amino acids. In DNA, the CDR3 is TGTGCCAGTAGTGTCAGACGGACTAGCGGATCCTACGAGCAGTACTTC. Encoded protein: CASSVRRTSGSYEQYF.

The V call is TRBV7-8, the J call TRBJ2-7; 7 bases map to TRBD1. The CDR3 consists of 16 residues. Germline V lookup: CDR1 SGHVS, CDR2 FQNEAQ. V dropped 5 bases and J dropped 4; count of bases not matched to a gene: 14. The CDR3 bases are TGTGCCAGCAGCCCCCGAGGGTTAGGGGGCTTATACGAGCAGTACTTC. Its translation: CASSPRGLGGLYEQYF.

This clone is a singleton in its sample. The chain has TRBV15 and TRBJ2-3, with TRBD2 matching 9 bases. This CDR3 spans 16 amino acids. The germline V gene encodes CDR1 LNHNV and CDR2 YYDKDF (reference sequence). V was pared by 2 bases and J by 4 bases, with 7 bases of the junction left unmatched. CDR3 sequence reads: CATSRTSGGLPDTQYF. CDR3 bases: TGTGCCACCAGCAGAACAAGCGGGGGGCTACCAGATACGCAGTATTTT. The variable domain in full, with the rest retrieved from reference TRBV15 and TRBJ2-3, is DAMVIQNPRYQVTQFGKPVTLSCSQTLNHNVMYWYQQKSSQAPKLLFHYYDKDFNNEADTPDNFQSRRPNTSFCFLDIRSPGLGDTAMYLCATSRTSGGLPDTQYFGPGTRLTVL.

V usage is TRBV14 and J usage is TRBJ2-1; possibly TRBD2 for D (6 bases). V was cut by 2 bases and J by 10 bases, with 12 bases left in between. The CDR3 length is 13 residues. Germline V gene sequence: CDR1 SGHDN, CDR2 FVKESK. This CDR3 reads CASSQHTGSEQFF. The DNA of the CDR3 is TGTGCCAGCAGCCAACACACCGGGAGCGAGCAGTTCTTC. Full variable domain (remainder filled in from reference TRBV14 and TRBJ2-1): EAGVTQFPSHSVIEKGQTVTLRCDPISGHDNLYWYRRVMGKEIKFLLHFVKESKQDESGMPNNRFLAERTGGTYSTLKVQPAELEDSGVYFCASSQHTGSEQFFGPGTRLTVL.

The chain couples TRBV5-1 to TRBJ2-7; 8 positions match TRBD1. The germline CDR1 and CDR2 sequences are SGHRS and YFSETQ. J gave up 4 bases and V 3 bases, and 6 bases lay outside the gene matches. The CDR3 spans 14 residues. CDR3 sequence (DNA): TGCGCCAGCAGCTCCGACAGGGGTGGGTACGAGCAGTACTTC. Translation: CASSSDRGGYEQYF.

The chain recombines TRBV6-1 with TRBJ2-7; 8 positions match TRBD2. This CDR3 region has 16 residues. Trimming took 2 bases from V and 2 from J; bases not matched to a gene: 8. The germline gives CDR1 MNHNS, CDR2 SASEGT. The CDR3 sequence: CASSEWASGQPYEQYF. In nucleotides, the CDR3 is TGTGCCAGCAGTGAATGGGCTAGCGGGCAACCCTACGAGCAGTACTTC.

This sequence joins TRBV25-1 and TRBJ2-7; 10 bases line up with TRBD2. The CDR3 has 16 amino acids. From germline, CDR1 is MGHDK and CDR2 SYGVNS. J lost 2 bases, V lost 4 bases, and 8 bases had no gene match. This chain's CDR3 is CASSGSSSGGAYEQYF. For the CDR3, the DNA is TGTGCCAGCAGTGGATCCTCCAGCGGGGGGGCCTACGAGCAGTACTTC.

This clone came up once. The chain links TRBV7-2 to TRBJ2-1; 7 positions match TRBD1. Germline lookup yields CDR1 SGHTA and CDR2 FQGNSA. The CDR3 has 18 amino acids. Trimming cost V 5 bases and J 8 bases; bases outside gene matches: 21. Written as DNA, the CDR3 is TGTGCCAGCAGCCCACAGGGGCCTAGCCGGTCCCTCTTAGATGAGCAGTTCTTC. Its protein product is CASSPQGPSRSLLDEQFF.

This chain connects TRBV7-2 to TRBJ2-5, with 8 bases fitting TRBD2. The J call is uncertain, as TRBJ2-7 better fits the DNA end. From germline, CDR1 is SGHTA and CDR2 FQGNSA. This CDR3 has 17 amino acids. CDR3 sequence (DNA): TGTGCCAGCAGCTTAAGAGGATGGCGGGGGGCCCAAGACGAGCAGTACTTC. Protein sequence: CASSLRGWRGAQDEQYF.

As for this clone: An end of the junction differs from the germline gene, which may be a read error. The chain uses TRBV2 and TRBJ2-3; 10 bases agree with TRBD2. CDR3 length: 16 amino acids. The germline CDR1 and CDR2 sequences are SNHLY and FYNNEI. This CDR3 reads CASSDGASGGTDTQYF. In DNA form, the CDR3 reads TGTGCCAGCAGTGATGGCGCTAGCGGGGGCACTGATACGCAGTATTTT.

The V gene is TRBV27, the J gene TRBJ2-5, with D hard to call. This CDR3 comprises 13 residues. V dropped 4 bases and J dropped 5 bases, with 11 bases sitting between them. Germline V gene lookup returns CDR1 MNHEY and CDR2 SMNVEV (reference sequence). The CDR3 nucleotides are TGTGCCAGCAGTTCCGGCTATAGCGAGACCCAGTACTTC. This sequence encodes CASSSGYSETQYF.

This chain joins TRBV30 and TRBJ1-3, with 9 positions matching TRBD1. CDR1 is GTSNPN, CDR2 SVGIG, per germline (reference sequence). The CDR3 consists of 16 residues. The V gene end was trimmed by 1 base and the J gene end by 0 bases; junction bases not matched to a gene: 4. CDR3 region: CAWSAGQGISGNTIYF. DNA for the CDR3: TGTGCCTGGAGTGCAGGACAGGGGATCTCTGGAAACACCATATATTTT.

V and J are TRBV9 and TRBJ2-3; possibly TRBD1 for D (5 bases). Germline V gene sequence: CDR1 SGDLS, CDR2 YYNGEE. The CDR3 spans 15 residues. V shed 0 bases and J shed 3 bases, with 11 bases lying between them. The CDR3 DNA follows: TGTGCCAGCAGCGTAGAAGGGGCCGGAACAGATACGCAGTATTTT. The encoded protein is CASSVEGAGTDTQYF.

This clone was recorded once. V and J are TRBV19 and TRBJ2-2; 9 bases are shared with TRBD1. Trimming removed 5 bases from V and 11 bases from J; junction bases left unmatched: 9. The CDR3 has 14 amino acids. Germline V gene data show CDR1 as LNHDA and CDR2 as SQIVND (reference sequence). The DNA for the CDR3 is TGTGCCAGTAGTGCCGGGACAGGGATTGTAGAGCTGTTTTTT. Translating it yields CASSAGTGIVELFF.

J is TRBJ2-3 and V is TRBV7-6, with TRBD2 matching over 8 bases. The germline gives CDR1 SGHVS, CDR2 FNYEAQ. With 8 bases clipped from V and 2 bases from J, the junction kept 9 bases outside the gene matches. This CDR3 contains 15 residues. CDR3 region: CASSRREAPTDTQYF. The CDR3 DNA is TGTGCCAGCTCGAGGCGGGAGGCCCCCACAGATACGCAGTATTTT.

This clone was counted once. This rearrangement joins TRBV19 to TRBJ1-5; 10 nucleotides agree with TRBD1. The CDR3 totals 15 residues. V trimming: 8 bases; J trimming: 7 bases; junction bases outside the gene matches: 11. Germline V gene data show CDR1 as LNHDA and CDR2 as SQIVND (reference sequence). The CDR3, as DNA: TGTGCCAGTGGACTAAGACAGGGGGCTTTCCAGCCCCAGCATTTT. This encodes CASGLRQGAFQPQHF.

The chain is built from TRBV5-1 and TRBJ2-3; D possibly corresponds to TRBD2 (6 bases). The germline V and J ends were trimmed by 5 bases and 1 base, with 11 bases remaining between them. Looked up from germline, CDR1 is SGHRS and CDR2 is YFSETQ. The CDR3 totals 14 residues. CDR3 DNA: TGCGCCAGCAGGGGGGGAGTGGGCACAGATACGCAGTATTTT. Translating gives CASRGGVGTDTQYF.

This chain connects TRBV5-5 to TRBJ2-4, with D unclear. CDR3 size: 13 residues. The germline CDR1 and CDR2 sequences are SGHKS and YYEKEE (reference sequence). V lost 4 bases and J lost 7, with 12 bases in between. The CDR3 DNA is TGTGCCAGCAGCATTACTACCACGAACATTCAGTACTTC. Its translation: CASSITTTNIQYF. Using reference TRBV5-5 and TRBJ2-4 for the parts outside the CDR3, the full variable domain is DAGVTQSPTHLIKTRGQQVTLRCSPISGHKSVSWYQQVLGQGPQFIFQYYEKEERGRGNFPDRFSARQFPNYSSELNVNALLLGDSALYLCASSITTTNIQYFGAGTRLSVL.

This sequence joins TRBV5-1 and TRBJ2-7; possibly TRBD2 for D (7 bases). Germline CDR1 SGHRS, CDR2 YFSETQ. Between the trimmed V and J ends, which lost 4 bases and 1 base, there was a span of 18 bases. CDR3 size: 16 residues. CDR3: CASSPTGGASSYEQYF. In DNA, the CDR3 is TGCGCCAGCAGCCCGACGGGGGGCGCCTCTTCCTACGAGCAGTACTTC.